One and the same sample provided the 18 T cell receptor beta chains below, sequenced in a study of control samples from healthy donors and cancer patients. The protocol was immunoSEQ multiplex PCR, while the TCRdb copy is restricted to in-frame clones and leaves out a portion. In the table there are 80,000 to 100,000 clones, 70% to 90% of which are singletons. What was sequenced was blood. Every receptor here comes from a man aged 25-45 years in good health.

The CDR3 is CATSRLAGTKAYEQYF. DNA for the CDR3: TGTGCCACCAGCAGGTTAGCGGGAACTAAGGCGTACGAGCAGTACTTC. V gene TRBV15 combines with J gene TRBJ2-7; 8 positions agree with TRBD2. The CDR3 sequence is 16 residues long. Germline V lookup: CDR1 LNHNV, CDR2 YYDKDF (reference sequence). With 3 bases clipped from V and 4 bases from J, the junction kept 11 bases outside the gene matches.

The chain joins TRBV5-1 to TRBJ2-1, with D tentatively TRBD1 (6 bases). Per the germline V gene, CDR1 is SGHRS and CDR2 is YFSETQ. The CDR3 length is 14 residues. V was clipped by 0 bases and J by 4 bases, with 8 bases between them. This CDR3 is CASSLGQEYNEQFF. The CDR3 DNA reads TGCGCCAGCAGCTTGGGACAGGAATACAATGAGCAGTTCTTC.

In its sample, this clone was seen a few times. The chain has TRBV28 and TRBJ1-1, with a tentative D call TRBD1 (6 bases). The germline CDR1 and CDR2 sequences are MDHEN and SYDVKM. The CDR3 covers 17 residues. Trimming removed 5 bases at V and 3 bases at J, with 22 bases between. This chain's CDR3 is CASSILQGPRGDTEAFF. The CDR3 DNA sequence: TGTGCCAGCAGTATACTACAGGGTCCCCGGGGGGACACTGAAGCTTTCTTT. The whole variable domain, filled in from reference TRBV28 and TRBJ1-1, reads DVKVTQSSRYLVKRTGEKVFLECVQDMDHENMFWYRQDPGLGLRLIYFSYDVKMKEKGDIPEGYSVSREKKERFSLILESASTNQTSMYLCASSILQGPRGDTEAFFGQGTRLTVV.

J is TRBJ1-5 and V is TRBV15; D gene ambiguous. The germline V gene has CDR1 LNHNV and CDR2 YYDKDF (reference sequence). Trimming pared 10 bases from V and 2 bases from J, leaving 12 bases between. The CDR3 contains 13 residues. The CDR3 sequence is CANTERGNQPQHF. Written as DNA, the CDR3 is TGTGCCAACACCGAGAGGGGCAATCAGCCCCAGCATTTT.

CDR3 in DNA: TGTGCCAGCAGCAAAGAGGGCAGAGCCCCAAAGGTGAGGCCCCAGCATTTT. Encoded protein: CASSKEGRAPKVRPQHF. The gene calls are TRBV21-1 and TRBJ1-5. TRBV21-1 is an annotated pseudogene. CDR3 length: 17 amino acids.

CDR3 amino acids: CASSQGASGGNSYEQYF. CDR3 nucleotides: TGCGCCAGCAGCCAAGGGGCTTCGGGAGGGAACTCCTACGAGCAGTACTTC. The chain is built from TRBV4-1 and TRBJ2-7; 8 positions agree with TRBD2. CDR3 size: 17 residues. Germline lookup yields CDR1 MGHRA and CDR2 YSYEKL. V trimming: 1 base; J trimming: 0 bases; junction bases outside the gene matches: 8.

This chain connects TRBV24-1 to TRBJ2-2; the D gene is possibly TRBD2 (5 bases). Deletions cut 7 bases from V and 5 bases from J, with 10 bases between. Looked up from germline, CDR1 is KGHDR and CDR2 is SFDVKD. CDR3 length: 13 residues. CDR3 DNA sequence: TGTGCCACCAGGGGTACGGGGACCGGGGAGCTGTTTTTT. It codes for CATRGTGTGELFF.

The J gene is TRBJ1-1, the V gene TRBV7-9; 8 bases agree with TRBD1. Trimming took 5 bases from V and 2 from J; bases not matched to a gene: 7. The CDR3 has 15 residues. Germline CDR1 SEHNR, CDR2 FQNEAQ (reference sequence). Here the CDR3 reads CASSEYRGANTEAFF. The CDR3 region has the DNA TGTGCCAGCAGCGAATACAGGGGGGCCAACACTGAAGCTTTCTTT.

The V call is TRBV4-3, the J call TRBJ2-3; D is perhaps TRBD2 (5 bases). CDR1 and CDR2 (germline): LGHNA, YSLEER. This CDR3 is built from 13 residues. The V end was cut by 1 base, the J end by 7 bases, with 9 bases between. CDR3 DNA sequence: TGCGCCAGCAGCCAAGTTTTAGCGTATACGCAGTATTTT. This sequence encodes CASSQVLAYTQYF.

The chain combines TRBV11-2 with TRBJ2-7, with 8 bases matching TRBD1. V dropped 5 bases and J dropped 1; count of bases not matched to a gene: 4. Germline V gene sequence: CDR1 SGHAT, CDR2 FQNNGV. The CDR3 length is 14 residues. The CDR3 region has the DNA TGTGCCAGCAGCCCGGGACAGGATTCCTACGAGCAGTACTTC. Its translation: CASSPGQDSYEQYF.

This clone is a singleton in its sample. The V gene is TRBV18, the J gene TRBJ1-2; a weak D match, TRBD1 (6 bases). Trimming pared 3 bases from V and 8 bases from J, leaving 25 bases between. This CDR3 comprises 17 residues. From germline, CDR1 is KGHSH and CDR2 LQKENI. CDR3 loop: CASSPRGSGAVDRGYTF. The CDR3 nucleotides are TGTGCCAGCTCACCCCGAGGGTCGGGGGCTGTGGATCGCGGCTACACCTTC.

This clone has a single count. This chain connects TRBV5-1 to TRBJ1-1; maybe TRBD1 (6 bases). This CDR3 contains 16 residues. From germline, CDR1 is SGHRS and CDR2 YFSETQ. Trimming stripped 4 bases from V and 1 base from J, with 17 bases between. CDR3 coding DNA: TGCGCCAGCAGCATTTTCGTCCGGACAGCGAACACTGAAGCTTTCTTT. Translated: CASSIFVRTANTEAFF.

This chain links TRBV6-5 with TRBJ2-5, with 9 bases aligning to TRBD1. Trimming at V came to 5 bases and at J to 5 bases, leaving 9 bases not matched to a gene. The CDR3 consists of 15 residues. Germline CDR1 reads MNHEY; CDR2 reads SVGAGI. The CDR3 DNA sequence: TGTGCCAGCAGTCCCAACAGGGGGCGAAAGGAGACCCAGTACTTC. It encodes CASSPNRGRKETQYF.

The chain joins TRBV19 to TRBJ2-2, with 11 bases aligning to TRBD1. The germline CDR1 and CDR2 sequences are LNHDA and SQIVND (reference sequence). The CDR3 spans 15 residues. J was trimmed by 6 bases and V by 5 bases; bases with no gene match: 5. CDR3 amino acids: CASSVGQGGPGELFF. CDR3 in DNA: TGTGCCAGTAGTGTGGGACAGGGGGGTCCCGGGGAGCTGTTTTTT.

Only one count was recorded for this clone. The V call is TRBV5-4, the J call TRBJ1-2; D possibly corresponds to TRBD1 (5 bases). Germline V gene data show CDR1 as SGHNT and CDR2 as YYREEE (reference sequence). V lost 4 bases to trimming and J lost 5 bases, with 15 bases between them. The CDR3 is 14 amino acids. The chain's CDR3 is CASSLGQGWYGYTF. DNA of the CDR3: TGTGCCAGCAGCCTGGGCCAGGGTTGGTATGGCTACACCTTC. The whole variable domain, filled in from reference TRBV5-4 and TRBJ1-2, reads ETGVTQSPTHLIKTRGQQVTLRCSSQSGHNTVSWYQQALGQGPQFIFQYYREEENGRGNFPPRFSGLQFPNYSSELNVNALELDDSALYLCASSLGQGWYGYTFGSGTRLTVV.

The chain has TRBV2 and TRBJ2-1, with TRBD2 matching 7 bases. V gave up 1 base and J gave up 8 bases; unmatched junction bases: 29. The CDR3 runs 22 residues. Germline V CDR1 and CDR2: SNHLY, FYNNEI. This CDR3 reads CASSEGGGRVTSVGFYDYEQFF. CDR3 coding DNA: TGTGCCAGCAGTGAAGGGGGGGGACGGGTCACTAGTGTTGGGTTCTACGACTATGAGCAGTTCTTC. The complete variable domain, with remaining parts taken from reference TRBV2 and TRBJ2-1, reads EPEVTQTPSHQVTQMGQEVILRCVPISNHLYFYWYRQILGQKVEFLVSFYNNEISEKSEIFDDQFSVERPDGSNFTLKIRSTKLEDSAMYFCASSEGGGRVTSVGFYDYEQFFGPGTRLTVL.

This chain joins TRBV6-2 or TRBV6-3 and TRBJ1-1, with D possibly being TRBD1 (5 bases). Trimming removed 0 bases at V and 7 bases at J, with 21 bases between. CDR3 length: 17 residues. CDR1 is MNHEY and CDR2 is SVGEGT in the germline V gene. DNA of the CDR3: TGTGCCAGCAGTTACTCTCCTGATAGGGGCGTCCCCTTTGAAGCTTTCTTT. It yields the protein CASSYSPDRGVPFEAFF.

The J gene is TRBJ1-5, the V gene TRBV18, with 10 nucleotides matching TRBD1. The CDR3 runs 17 residues. Germline V gene lookup returns CDR1 KGHSH and CDR2 LQKENI. The V segment lost 2 bases and the J segment 4 bases; nucleotides outside the gene matches: 8. In DNA, the CDR3 is TGTGCCAGCTCACCAGCCCGAAGGACAGGGGGAAATCAGCCCCAGCATTTT. Translating gives CASSPARRTGGNQPQHF.